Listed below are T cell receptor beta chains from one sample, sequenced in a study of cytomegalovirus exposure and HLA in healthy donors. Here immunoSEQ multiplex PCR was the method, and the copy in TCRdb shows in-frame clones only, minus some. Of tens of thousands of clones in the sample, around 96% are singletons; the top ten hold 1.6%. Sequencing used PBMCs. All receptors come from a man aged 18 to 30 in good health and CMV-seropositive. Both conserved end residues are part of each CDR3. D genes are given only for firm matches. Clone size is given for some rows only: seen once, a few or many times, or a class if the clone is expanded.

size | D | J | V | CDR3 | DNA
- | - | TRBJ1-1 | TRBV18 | CASSAKGGTEAFF | TGTGCCAGCTCAGCGAAAGGAGGTACTGAAGCTTTCTTT
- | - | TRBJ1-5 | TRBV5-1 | CASRPTGYNQPQHF | TGCGCCAGCAGGCCGACAGGATACAATCAGCCCCAGCATTTT
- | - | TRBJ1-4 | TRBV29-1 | CSATGSDEKLFF | TGCAGCGCGACAGGTTCGGATGAAAAACTGTTTTTT
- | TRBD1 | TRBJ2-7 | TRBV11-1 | CASSSRGTGLSYEQYF | TGTGCCAGCAGCTCTAGGGGGACAGGTCTCTCCTACGAGCAGTACTTC
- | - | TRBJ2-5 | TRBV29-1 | CSVVGQQGKETQYF | TGCAGCGTTGTAGGTCAACAGGGTAAAGAGACCCAGTACTTC
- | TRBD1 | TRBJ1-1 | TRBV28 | CASSLRGLALVEAFF | TGTGCCAGCAGTTTGAGGGGGCTGGCTCTCGTTGAAGCTTTCTTT
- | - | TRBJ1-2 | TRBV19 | CASSGPVKNPHRPANYGYTF | TGTGCCAGTAGTGGCCCCGTAAAAAATCCCCACCGCCCAGCTAACTATGGCTACACCTTC
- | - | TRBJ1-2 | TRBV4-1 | CASSQGKGGLGGYTF | TGCGCCAGCAGCCAAGGAAAAGGGGGTTTAGGTGGCTACACCTTC
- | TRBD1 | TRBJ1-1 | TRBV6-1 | CASRDRVTEAFF | TGTGCCAGCAGGGACAGGGTTACTGAAGCTTTCTTT
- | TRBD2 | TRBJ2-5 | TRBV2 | CATAGVSETQYF | TGTGCCACAGCGGGAGTTTCGGAGACCCAGTACTTC
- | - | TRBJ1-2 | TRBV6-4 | CASSGRTGANYGYTF | TGTGCCAGCAGTGGTAGAACGGGTGCAAACTATGGCTACACCTTC
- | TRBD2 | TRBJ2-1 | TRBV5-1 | CASIGTSGITYNEQFF | TGCGCCAGCATCGGGACTAGCGGGATCACCTACAATGAGCAGTTCTTC
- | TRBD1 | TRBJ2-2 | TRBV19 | CASSIRGLGELFF | TGTGCCAGTAGTATCAGGGGGCTAGGGGAGCTGTTTTTT
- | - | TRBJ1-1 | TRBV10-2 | CASRRQHMNTEAFF | TGCGCCAGTAGAAGACAGCACATGAACACTGAAGCTTTCTTT
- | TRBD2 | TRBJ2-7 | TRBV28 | CASSLLSSGRHEQYF | TGTGCCAGCAGTTTATTATCTAGCGGGAGACACGAGCAGTACTTC
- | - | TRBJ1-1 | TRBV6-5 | CASRGDTEAFF | TGTGCCAGCCGGGGTGACACTGAAGCTTTCTTT
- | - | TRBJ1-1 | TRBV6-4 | CASRAYPTGSTTEAFF | TGTGCCAGCAGAGCTTACCCAACAGGGAGTACGACTGAAGCTTTCTTT
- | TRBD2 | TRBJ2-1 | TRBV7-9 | CASSSGLAGASEQFF | TGTGCCAGCAGCTCCGGACTAGCGGGAGCCTCTGAGCAGTTCTTC
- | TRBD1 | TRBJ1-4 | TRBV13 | CASSPRLDRGHEKLFF | TGTGCCAGCAGCCCCCGGTTAGACAGGGGCCATGAAAAACTGTTTTTT
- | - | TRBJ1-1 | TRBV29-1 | CSVVPRFQDTEAFF | TGCAGCGTTGTTCCCCGGTTCCAGGACACTGAAGCTTTCTTT
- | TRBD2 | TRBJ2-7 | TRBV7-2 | CASSAMASGFGEQYF | TGTGCCAGCAGCGCAATGGCTAGCGGGTTCGGCGAGCAGTACTTC
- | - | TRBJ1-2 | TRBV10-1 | CASSDRDRGYTF | TGCGCCAGCAGTGACAGGGATCGGGGCTACACCTTC
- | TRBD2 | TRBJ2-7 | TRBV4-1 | CASSQEREAPYEQYF | TGCGCCAGCAGCCAAGAGCGGGAGGCTCCCTACGAGCAGTACTTC
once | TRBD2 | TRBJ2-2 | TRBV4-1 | CASSLRGLAGGFAGELFF | TGCGCCAGCAGTTTAAGGGGGCTAGCGGGAGGATTCGCCGGGGAGCTGTTTTTT
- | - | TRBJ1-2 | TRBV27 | CASSPTPGQGPLYGYTF | TGTGCCAGCAGTCCAACACCGGGACAAGGTCCGCTCTATGGCTACACCTTC
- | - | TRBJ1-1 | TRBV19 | CASSVTADTEAFF | TGTGCCAGTAGTGTGACAGCCGACACTGAAGCTTTCTTT
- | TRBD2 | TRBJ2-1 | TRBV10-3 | CAIKRSGSDNEQFF | TGTGCCATCAAGCGGAGCGGGAGCGACAATGAGCAGTTCTTC
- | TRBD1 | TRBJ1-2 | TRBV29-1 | CSGLGQGGYTF | TGCAGCGGCCTGGGACAGGGAGGCTACACCTTC
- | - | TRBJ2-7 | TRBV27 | CASSPTGGSKQYF | TGTGCCAGCAGTCCCACCGGGGGTTCGAAGCAGTACTTC
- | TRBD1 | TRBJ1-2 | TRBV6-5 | CASSWDSHGYTF | TGTGCCAGCAGTTGGGACAGCCATGGCTACACCTTC
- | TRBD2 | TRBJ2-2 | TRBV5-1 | CASSLGARTSGTGELFF | TGCGCCAGCAGCTTGGGGGCAAGGACTAGCGGCACCGGGGAGCTGTTTTTT
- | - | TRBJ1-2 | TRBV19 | CASSGGGYTF | TGTGCCAGTAGTGGGGGCGGCTACACCTTC
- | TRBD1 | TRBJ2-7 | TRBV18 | CASSTTGTGREQYF | TGTGCCAGCTCAACGACCGGGACAGGGCGCGAGCAGTACTTC
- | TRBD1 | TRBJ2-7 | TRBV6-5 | CASSRQGQAGEQYF | TGTGCCAGCAGTCGACAGGGGCAAGCGGGTGAGCAGTACTTC
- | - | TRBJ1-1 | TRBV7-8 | CASSLEVGTLREAFF | TGTGCCAGCAGCTTAGAAGTAGGGACATTACGTGAAGCTTTCTTT
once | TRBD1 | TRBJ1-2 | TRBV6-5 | CASSWRQGGGYTF | TGTGCCAGCAGTTGGCGACAGGGGGGTGGCTACACCTTC
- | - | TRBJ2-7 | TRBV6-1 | CASSEADAAGSYEQYF | TGTGCCAGCAGTGAAGCAGACGCTGCCGGGAGTTACGAGCAGTACTTC
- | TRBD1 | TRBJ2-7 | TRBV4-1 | CASSLPDRGPYEQYF | TGCGCCAGCAGCCTCCCGGACAGGGGGCCTTACGAGCAGTACTTC
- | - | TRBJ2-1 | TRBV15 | CATSRDLGPNEQFF | TGTGCCACCAGCAGAGATCTTGGCCCCAATGAGCAGTTCTTC
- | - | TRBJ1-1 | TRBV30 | CAWRFAGDNTEAFF | TGTGCCTGGAGATTTGCGGGGGACAACACTGAAGCTTTCTTT
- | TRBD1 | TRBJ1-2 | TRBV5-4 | CASSSGGPNYGYTF | TGTGCCAGCAGCTCAGGGGGTCCTAACTATGGCTACACCTTC
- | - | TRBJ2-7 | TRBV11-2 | CASSLPLADYEQYF | TGTGCCAGCAGCTTACCCCTAGCAGACTACGAGCAGTACTTC
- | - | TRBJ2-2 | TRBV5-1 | CASSLGQGVGTGELFF | TGCGCCAGCAGCTTGGGGCAGGGCGTAGGCACCGGGGAGCTGTTTTTT
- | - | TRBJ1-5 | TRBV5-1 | CASSLSVSGGNQPQHF | TGCGCCAGCAGCTTGTCCGTATCGGGAGGCAATCAGCCCCAGCATTTT
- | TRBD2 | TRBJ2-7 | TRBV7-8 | CASSAPSGSDYEQYF | TGTGCCAGCAGCGCCCCCAGCGGGAGCGACTACGAGCAGTACTTC
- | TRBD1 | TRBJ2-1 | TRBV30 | CAWVDSGQGAREQFF | TGTGCCTGGGTGGACTCGGGACAGGGGGCTAGGGAGCAGTTCTTC
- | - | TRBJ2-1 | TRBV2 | CATRGLNEQFF | TGTGCCACCAGGGGCCTCAATGAGCAGTTCTTC
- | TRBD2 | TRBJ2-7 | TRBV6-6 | CASEEGTSGNSYEQYF | TGTGCCAGCGAAGAGGGGACTAGCGGGAACTCCTACGAGCAGTACTTC
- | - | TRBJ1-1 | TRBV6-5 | CASSYFGEAFF | TGTGCCAGCAGTTACTTCGGGGAAGCTTTCTTT
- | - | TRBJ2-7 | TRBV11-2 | CASRATTGRGNEQYF | TGTGCCAGCCGCGCCACCACGGGCCGAGGGAACGAGCAGTACTTC
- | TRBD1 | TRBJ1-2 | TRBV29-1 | CSGGDRGMGYTF | TGCAGCGGAGGGGACAGGGGGATGGGCTACACCTTC
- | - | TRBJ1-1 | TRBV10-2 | CASGTREAFF | TGCGCCAGCGGAACGAGGGAAGCTTTCTTT